Following are 8 T cell receptor beta chains from one sample sequenced in a study of post-analysis software for immune sequencing data. Overall study results and limits: In patients, about five TRBV segments were more frequent than in controls, with TRBV5-6, TRBV5-1 and TRBV20-1 among them.

No antigen has been assigned to these receptors. Every TCR beta cDNA library bore unique molecular identifiers. TCRdb reprocessed the PCR reads via MiXCR and lists one record per CDR3 protein. The table records 380,000 or so distinct CDR3 sequences, about a third of them present only once. Sequenced sample: blood. These receptors all come from a girl between 5 and 17 years old with multiple sclerosis.

This chain joins TRBV10-3 and TRBJ1-1, with TRBD1 identical over 7 bases. Trimming removed 6 bases from V and 3 bases from J; junction bases left unmatched: 7. This CDR3 spans 14 amino acids. Germline values: CDR1 ENHRY, CDR2 SYGVKD. This CDR3 is CAISETGADTEAFF. The CDR3 nucleotides read TGTGCCATCAGCGAAACAGGGGCAGACACTGAAGCTTTCTTT.

The sample holds a few counts of this clonotype. The rearrangement links TRBV7-9 to TRBJ2-7; the D is unclear. Germline values: CDR1 SEHNR, CDR2 FQNEAQ (reference sequence). The CDR3 extends over 12 amino acids. V was pared by 5 bases and J by 1 base, with 6 bases between. Here the CDR3 DNA reads TGTGCCAGCAGCCCTATGTCCTACGAGCAGTACTTC. Translation: CASSPMSYEQYF.

The J gene is TRBJ2-3, the V gene TRBV25-1, with a weak D call TRBD1 (6 bases). V lost 3 bases and J lost 3, with 13 bases in between. The CDR3 sequence is 15 residues long. The germline CDR1 and CDR2 sequences are MGHDK and SYGVNS. Written as DNA, the CDR3 is TGTGCCAGCAGTGAGAGGGGGTTTGGGACAGATACGCAGTATTTT. Translation: CASSERGFGTDTQYF.

This clonotype was seen once. V gene TRBV10-3 combines with J gene TRBJ1-5; no reliable D call. The CDR3 covers 13 residues. V was cut by 4 bases and J by 5 bases, with 9 bases left in between. CDR1 and CDR2 from the germline V gene are ENHRY and SYGVKD. This chain's CDR3 is CAISVGEDQPQHF. The CDR3 bases are TGTGCCATCAGTGTTGGAGAGGATCAGCCCCAGCATTTT.

CDR3 in DNA: TGTGCCAGCACCCCACGAGGGGGTACCTACAATGAGCAGTTCTTC. Amino acid sequence: CASTPRGGTYNEQFF. The chain employs TRBV5-6 and TRBJ2-1, with D perhaps TRBD1 (6 bases). V was shortened by 6 bases and J by 2 bases, with 15 bases between the two germline ends. The germline gives CDR1 SGHDT, CDR2 YYEEEE. CDR3 size: 15 residues.

A few counts support this clonotype. The V and J genes are TRBV12-3 or TRBV12-4 and TRBJ2-5; D is tentatively TRBD1 or TRBD2 (5 bases each). The CDR3 is 15 residues long. V lost 6 bases to trimming and J lost 2 bases, with 16 bases between them. This CDR3 is CASRPGQTLQETQYF. For the CDR3, the DNA is TGTGCCAGCAGGCCGGGGCAGACGTTACAAGAGACCCAGTACTTC.

CDR3 bases: TGCAGTGCTAGGAAGCAGGGGGTTACCTACGAGCAGTACTTC. This sequence encodes CSARKQGVTYEQYF. V usage is TRBV20-1 and J usage is TRBJ2-7; 7 positions agree with TRBD1. The junction had 7 bases not matched to a gene; V was cut back by 3 bases and J by 2 bases. Germline V gene sequence: CDR1 DFQATT, CDR2 SNEGSKA (reference sequence). This CDR3 comprises 14 residues.

J is TRBJ1-1 and V is TRBV12-3 or TRBV12-4, with D possibly being TRBD1 (5 bases). There are 16 residues in the CDR3. The germline V and J ends were trimmed by 7 bases and 0 bases, with 18 bases remaining between them. The DNA for the CDR3 is TGTGCCAGCACCCCGAAGCCCAGGGAGGTGAACACTGAAGCTTTCTTT. Translating gives CASTPKPREVNTEAFF.